Detailed here is one T cell receptor (beta chain). The antigen remains undetermined. These data belong to a study of siplizumab effects on memory and regulatory T cells. The study, taken as a whole, reports: Naive T cells looked more diverse than memory cells, and they looked like major contributors to the alloresponse. Suppressive activity of Tregs proliferating in siplizumab cultures remained unconfirmed. With siplizumab, cumulative frequency of CD4+ memory-derived alloreactive sequences dropped significantly.

Per-sample assaying covered 95,000 to 100,000 TCR templates. Using immunoSEQ multiplex PCR, the repertoire was profiled, and TCRdb retains in-frame clones only, with some absent. The repertoire has fewer than 85,000 clones, just under 95% of them found once; the top ten carry around a sixth. Germline assignment: CDR1 SGHRS and CDR2 YFSETQ. V lost 4 bases and J lost 3, with 14 bases in between. The CDR3 extends over 14 amino acids. The chain recombines TRBV5-1 with TRBJ2-7; D might be TRBD1 or TRBD2, each matching 6 bases. The clonotype comes from a human donor in good health. Material: CD8+ T cells sorted from blood. The CDR3 loop is CASSLDGGRYEQYF. In DNA, the CDR3 is TGCGCCAGCAGCCTAGATGGGGGGCGCTACGAGCAGTACTTC. The full variable domain, with the rest looked up from reference TRBV5-1 and TRBJ2-7, is KAGVTQTPRYLIKTRGQQVTLSCSPISGHRSVSWYQQTPGQGLQFLFEYFSETQRNKGNFPGRFSGRQFSNSRSEMNVSTLELGDSALYLCASSLDGGRYEQYFGPGTRLTVT.